This T cell receptor (beta chain) appears in the sequencing data of a study of T cell responses to AZD1222 COVID-19 vaccine. TCRdb's copy holds only in-frame clones and misses some; the assay was immunoSEQ multiplex PCR. This sample carries about 180,000 clones, around 89% of them seen once, and the ten largest clones take 25% to 30%. CDR3 length equals 16 residues. Losses at the gene ends were 3 bases for V and 10 bases for J; bases not matched to a gene: 10. Germline V gene data show CDR1 as KGHSH and CDR2 as LQKENI. The rearrangement uses TRBV18 and TRBJ2-1; 12 positions match TRBD2. The starting material was peripheral blood, obtained 28 days after the second AZD1222 dose. This receptor was obtained from an adult who received the AZD1222 COVID-19 vaccine. The CDR3 DNA reads as TGTGCCAGCTCACCGATTCCGGGACTAGCGGGTGCCGAGCAGTTCTTC. Translating it yields CASSPIPGLAGAEQFF.